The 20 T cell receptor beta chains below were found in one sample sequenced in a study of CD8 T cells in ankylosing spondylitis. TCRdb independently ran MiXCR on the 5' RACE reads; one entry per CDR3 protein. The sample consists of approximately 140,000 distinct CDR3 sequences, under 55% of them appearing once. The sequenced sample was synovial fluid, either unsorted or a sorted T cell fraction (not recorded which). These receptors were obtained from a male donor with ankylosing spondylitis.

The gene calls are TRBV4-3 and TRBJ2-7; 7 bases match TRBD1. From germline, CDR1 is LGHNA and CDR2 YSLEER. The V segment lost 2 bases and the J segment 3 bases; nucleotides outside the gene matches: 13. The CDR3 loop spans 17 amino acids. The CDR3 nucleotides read TGCGCCAGCAGCCAAAGACGCAGCCGGGACAGAGTCTACGAGCAGTACTTC. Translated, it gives CASSQRRSRDRVYEQYF.

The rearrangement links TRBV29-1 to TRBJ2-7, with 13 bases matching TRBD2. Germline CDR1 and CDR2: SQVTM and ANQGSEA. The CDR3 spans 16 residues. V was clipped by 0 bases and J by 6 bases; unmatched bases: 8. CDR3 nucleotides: TGCAGCGTTGAAGATATAGGACTAGCGGGAGTGTTCGAGCAGTACTTC. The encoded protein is CSVEDIGLAGVFEQYF.

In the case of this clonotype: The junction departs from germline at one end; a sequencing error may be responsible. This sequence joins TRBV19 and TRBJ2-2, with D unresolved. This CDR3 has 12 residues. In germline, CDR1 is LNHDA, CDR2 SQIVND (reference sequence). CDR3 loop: CASSIRKLSGSF. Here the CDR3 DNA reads TGTGCCAGTAGTATTAGAAAGCTGTCGGGTTCTTTT. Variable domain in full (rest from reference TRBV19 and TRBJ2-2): DGGITQSPKYLFRKEGQNVTLSCEQNLNHDAMYWYRQDPGQGLRLIYYSQIVNDFQKGDIAEGYSVSREKKESFPLTVTSAQKNPTAFYLCASSIRKLSGSFGEGSRLTVL.

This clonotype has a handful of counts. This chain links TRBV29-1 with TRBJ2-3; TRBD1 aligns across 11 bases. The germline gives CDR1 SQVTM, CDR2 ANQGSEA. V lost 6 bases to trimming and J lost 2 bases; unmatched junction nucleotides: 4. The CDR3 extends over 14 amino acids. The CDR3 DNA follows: TGCAGCGTGTGGACAGGGGGCTCCACAGATACGCAGTATTTT. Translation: CSVWTGGSTDTQYF.

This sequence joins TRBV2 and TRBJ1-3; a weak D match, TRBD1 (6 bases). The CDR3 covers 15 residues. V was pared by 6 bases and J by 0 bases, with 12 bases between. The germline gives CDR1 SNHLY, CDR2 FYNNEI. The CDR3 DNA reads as TGTGCCAGCAGGCCCCGGGACATCTCTGGAAACACCATATATTTT. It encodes CASRPRDISGNTIYF.

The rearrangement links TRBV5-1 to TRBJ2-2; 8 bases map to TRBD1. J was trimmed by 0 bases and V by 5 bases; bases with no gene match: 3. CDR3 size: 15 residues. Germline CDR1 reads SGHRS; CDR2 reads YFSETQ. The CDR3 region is CASSPGQANTGELFF. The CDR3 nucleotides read TGCGCCAGCAGTCCGGGACAGGCGAACACCGGGGAGCTGTTTTTT. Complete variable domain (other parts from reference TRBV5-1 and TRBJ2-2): KAGVTQTPRYLIKTRGQQVTLSCSPISGHRSVSWYQQTPGQGLQFLFEYFSETQRNKGNFPGRFSGRQFSNSRSEMNVSTLELGDSALYLCASSPGQANTGELFFGEGSRLTVL.

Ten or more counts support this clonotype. CDR3 residues: CASSQDLGSGYGYTF. In DNA, the CDR3 is TGCGCCAGCAGCCAAGATTTGGGCAGTGGGTATGGCTACACCTTC. The V and J genes are TRBV4-3 and TRBJ1-2; D is uncertain. Looked up from germline, CDR1 is LGHNA and CDR2 is YSLEER. The CDR3 consists of 15 residues. The germline V and J ends were trimmed by 0 bases and 5 bases, with 13 bases remaining between them.

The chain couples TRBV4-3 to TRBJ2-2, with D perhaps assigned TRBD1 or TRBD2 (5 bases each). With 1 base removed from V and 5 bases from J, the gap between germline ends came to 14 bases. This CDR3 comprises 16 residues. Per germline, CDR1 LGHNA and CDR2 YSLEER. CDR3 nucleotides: TGCGCCAGCAGCCAAGTATTTAGCGAGGGGACCGGGGAGCTGTTTTTT. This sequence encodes CASSQVFSEGTGELFF.

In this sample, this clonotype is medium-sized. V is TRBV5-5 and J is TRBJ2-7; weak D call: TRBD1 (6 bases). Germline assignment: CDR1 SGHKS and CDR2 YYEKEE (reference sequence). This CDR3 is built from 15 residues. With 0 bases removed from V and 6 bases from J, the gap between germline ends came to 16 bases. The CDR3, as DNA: TGTGCCAGCAGCTTGGTCCCACAGGGATGGGGCGAGCAGTACTTC. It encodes CASSLVPQGWGEQYF.

CDR3 coding DNA: TGTGCCAGCAGCCTTTGGACGGGCTATGGCTACACCTTC. It is translated as CASSLWTGYGYTF. The V call is TRBV7-8, the J call TRBJ1-2, with D unresolved. Germline CDR1 reads SGHVS; CDR2 reads FQNEAQ. CDR3 length: 13 amino acids. Trimming took off 5 bases at V and 4 bases at J, with 11 bases between the two ends.

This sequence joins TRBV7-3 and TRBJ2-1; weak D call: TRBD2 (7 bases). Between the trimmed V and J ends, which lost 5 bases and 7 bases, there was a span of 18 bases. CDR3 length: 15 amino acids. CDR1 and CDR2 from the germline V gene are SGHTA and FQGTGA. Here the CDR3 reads CASSPLVGGRNEQFF. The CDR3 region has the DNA TGTGCCAGCAGCCCCCTTGTGGGGGGGCGGAATGAGCAGTTCTTC.

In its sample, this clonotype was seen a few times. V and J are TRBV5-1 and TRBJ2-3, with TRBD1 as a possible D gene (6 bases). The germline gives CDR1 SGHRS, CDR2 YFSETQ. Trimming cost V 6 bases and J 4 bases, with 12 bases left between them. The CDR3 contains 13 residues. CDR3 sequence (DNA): TGCGCCAGCAAGTGGGGGCCTCCAGATACGCAGTATTTT. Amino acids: CASKWGPPDTQYF.

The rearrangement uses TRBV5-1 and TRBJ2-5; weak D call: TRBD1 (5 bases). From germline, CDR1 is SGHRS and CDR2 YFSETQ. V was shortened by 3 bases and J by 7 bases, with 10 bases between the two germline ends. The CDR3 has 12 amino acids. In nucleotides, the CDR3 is TGCGCCAGCAGCTGGGGCCCGGGGACCCAGTACTTC. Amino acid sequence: CASSWGPGTQYF.

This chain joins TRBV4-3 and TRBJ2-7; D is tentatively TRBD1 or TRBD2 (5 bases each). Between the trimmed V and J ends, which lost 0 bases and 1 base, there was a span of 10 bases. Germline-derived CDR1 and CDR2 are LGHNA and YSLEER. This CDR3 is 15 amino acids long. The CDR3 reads CASSQDRGTSYEQYF. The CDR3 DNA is TGCGCCAGCAGCCAAGATCGGGGCACATCCTACGAGCAGTACTTC.

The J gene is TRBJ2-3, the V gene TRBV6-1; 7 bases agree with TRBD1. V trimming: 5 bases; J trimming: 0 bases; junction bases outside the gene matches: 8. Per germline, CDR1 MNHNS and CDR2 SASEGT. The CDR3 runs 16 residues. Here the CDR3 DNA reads TGTGCCAGCAGTCACGCGTGGGACAGAAGCACAGATACGCAGTATTTT. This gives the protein CASSHAWDRSTDTQYF.

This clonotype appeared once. In DNA form, the CDR3 reads TGTGCCAGCAGCAGGCTAGCGGGACGGAGCTCCTACGAGCAGTACTTC. This codes for CASSRLAGRSSYEQYF. The chain has TRBV21-1 and TRBJ2-7; the DNA was not compared with TRBD2, the D call given in the table. TRBV21-1 is termed a pseudogene. This CDR3 contains 16 residues.

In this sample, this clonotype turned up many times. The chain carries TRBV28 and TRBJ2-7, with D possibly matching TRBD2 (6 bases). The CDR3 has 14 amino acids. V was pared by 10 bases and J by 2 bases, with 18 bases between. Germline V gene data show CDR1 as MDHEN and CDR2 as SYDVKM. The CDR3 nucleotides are TGTGCCACTTATCGCCGGGGGTTTCCCTACGAGCAGTACTTC. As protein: CATYRRGFPYEQYF.

The CDR3, as DNA: TGCAGTGCTAGTTTTGCGAGCACAGATACGCAGTATTTT. This codes for CSASFASTDTQYF. The chain joins TRBV20-1 to TRBJ2-3; D is ambiguous. This CDR3 is built from 13 residues. The germline gives CDR1 DFQATT, CDR2 SNEGSKA (reference sequence). Trimming removed 3 bases from V and 0 bases from J, with 7 bases in between.

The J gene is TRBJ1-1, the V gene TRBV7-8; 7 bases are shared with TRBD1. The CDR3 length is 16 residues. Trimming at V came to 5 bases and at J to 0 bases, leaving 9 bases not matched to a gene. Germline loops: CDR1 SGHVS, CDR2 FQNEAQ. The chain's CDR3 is CASSTTGAYMNTEAFF. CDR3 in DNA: TGTGCCAGCAGCACTACAGGGGCGTACATGAACACTGAAGCTTTCTTT.

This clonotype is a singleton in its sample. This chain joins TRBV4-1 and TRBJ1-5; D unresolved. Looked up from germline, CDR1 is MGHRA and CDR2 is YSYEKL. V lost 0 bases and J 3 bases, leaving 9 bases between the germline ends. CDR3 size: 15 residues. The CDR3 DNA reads TGCGCCAGCAGCCAAGAGGCAGGCTCCAATCAGCCCCAGCATTTT. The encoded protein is CASSQEAGSNQPQHF.